The 17 T cell receptor beta chains in this list originate from one sample, sequenced in a study of cytomegalovirus exposure and HLA in healthy donors. Researchers ran the PCR with 60 Vbeta and 13 Jbeta primers. Only in-frame clones appear in the TCRdb table, and some are missing; sequencing was by immunoSEQ multiplex PCR. This table has a few hundred thousand clones, around 66% appearing once. Sequenced: PBMCs. These receptors were collected from a female donor in good health and CMV-seronegative.

The rearrangement joins TRBV5-4 to TRBJ2-3; D perhaps matches TRBD1 (5 bases). Trimming took off 3 bases at V and 3 bases at J, with 11 bases between the two ends. Germline CDR1 SGHNT, CDR2 YYREEE (reference sequence). The CDR3 runs 14 residues. CDR3: CASSSQGTTDTQYF. The CDR3 DNA is TGTGCCAGCAGCTCCCAGGGTACGACAGATACGCAGTATTTT.

The J gene is TRBJ1-1, the V gene TRBV30; 8 nucleotides match TRBD1. This CDR3 is built from 15 residues. With 2 bases clipped from V and 5 bases from J, the junction kept 10 bases outside the gene matches. Germline-derived CDR1 and CDR2 are GTSNPN and SVGIG (reference sequence). CDR3 nucleotide sequence: TGTGCCTGGAGTCAATACAGGGGGAGTAGGACTGAAGCTTTCTTT. This translates into CAWSQYRGSRTEAFF.

The V call is TRBV5-8, the J call TRBJ2-1, with 7 bases fitting TRBD2. This CDR3 region has 15 residues. The V segment lost 6 bases and the J segment 5 bases; nucleotides outside the gene matches: 11. Germline assignment: CDR1 SGHTS and CDR2 YDEGEE. The CDR3 sequence: CASTKGRGRHNEQFF. CDR3 sequence (DNA): TGTGCCAGCACCAAGGGGAGGGGAAGGCACAATGAGCAGTTCTTC.

The V gene is TRBV6-6, the J gene TRBJ2-2; D might be TRBD2 (5 bases). This CDR3 is built from 12 residues. Per the germline V gene, CDR1 is MNHNY and CDR2 is SVGAGI (reference sequence). V dropped 5 bases and J dropped 7 bases, with 8 bases sitting between them. The DNA of the CDR3 is TGTGCCAGCAGTCCAACTAGCGGGGAGCTGTTTTTT. Its translation is CASSPTSGELFF.

This chain uses TRBV18 with TRBJ1-5; TRBD1 agrees at 7 bases. The V and J ends lost 3 bases and 3 bases, in that order; junction bases with no gene match: 5. The CDR3 has 15 amino acids. Germline-derived CDR1 and CDR2 are KGHSH and LQKENI. The CDR3 region is CASSPGQAVNQPQHF. CDR3 nucleotides: TGTGCCAGCTCACCCGGACAGGCCGTCAATCAGCCCCAGCATTTT.

This clone was picked up a small number of times. The chain couples TRBV18 to TRBJ1-1, with a weak D call TRBD1 (5 bases). Trimming left V 0 bases short and J 2 bases short, with 25 bases between. The V gene's germline CDR1 is KGHSH and CDR2 LQKENI. This CDR3 is 20 amino acids long. The chain's CDR3 is CASSPPGGDPALAYNTEAFF. DNA for the CDR3: TGTGCCAGCTCACCACCCGGGGGGGATCCGGCCCTCGCATATAACACTGAAGCTTTCTTT.

V gene TRBV6-1 combines with J gene TRBJ2-1; 11 positions agree with TRBD1. CDR3 size: 15 residues. With V trimmed by 6 bases and J by 4 bases, 5 bases remained unmatched. Per germline, CDR1 MNHNS and CDR2 SASEGT. This chain's CDR3 is CASSGDRGGYNEQFF. DNA for the CDR3: TGTGCCAGCAGCGGGGACAGGGGGGGATACAATGAGCAGTTCTTC.

This chain connects TRBV11-2 to TRBJ2-5; D is ambiguous. Near its end, the DNA agrees better with TRBJ2-7, so the J call may be wrong. The CDR3 has 14 residues. Germline values: CDR1 SGHAT, CDR2 FQNNGV. For the CDR3, the DNA is TGTGCCAGCAGTCAGGTTTTGGATCCTGGCGAGCAGTACTTC. As protein: CASSQVLDPGEQYF.

This clone has more than one count but fewer than ten. The chain couples TRBV7-9 to TRBJ2-5; no reliable D call. Matching the DNA end better, TRBJ2-7 makes the J call doubtful. Per the germline V gene, CDR1 is SEHNR and CDR2 is FQNEAQ (reference sequence). The length of the CDR3 is 14 residues. CDR3 residues: CASTSSTASYEQYF. CDR3 DNA sequence: TGTGCCAGCACCTCGTCTACAGCCTCCTACGAGCAGTACTTC.

The chain recombines TRBV4-2 with TRBJ1-1; perhaps TRBD1 as D (6 bases). The V and J ends lost 1 base and 2 bases respectively, with 17 bases between them. CDR3 length: 17 residues. Looked up from germline, CDR1 is LGHNA and CDR2 is YNFKEQ. CDR3 in amino acids: CASSQVALTGPNTEAFF. For the CDR3, the DNA is TGTGCCAGCAGCCAAGTGGCGTTAACAGGGCCCAACACTGAAGCTTTCTTT.

V and J are TRBV19 and TRBJ1-1, with a tentative D call TRBD1 (5 bases). Germline V gene lookup returns CDR1 LNHDA and CDR2 SQIVND (reference sequence). This CDR3 comprises 13 residues. Deletions cut 3 bases from V and 5 bases from J, with 10 bases between. CDR3 sequence (DNA): TGTGCCAGTAGTATTATCAGGGAAACTGAAGCTTTCTTT. Translating gives CASSIIRETEAFF.

This clone was found once. This chain connects TRBV18 to TRBJ1-2, with 8 bases identical to TRBD1. The germline gives CDR1 KGHSH, CDR2 LQKENI. CDR3 length: 15 amino acids. After removal of 3 bases from V and 13 bases from J, the junction contained 16 bases not matched to a gene. In nucleotides, the CDR3 is TGTGCCAGCTCACCCTTCCCCTCTCGACAGGGGAGAATCACCTTC. Translating gives CASSPFPSRQGRITF.

The chain is built from TRBV2 and TRBJ2-2; no clear D gene. Trimming removed 6 bases from V and 6 bases from J, with 8 bases in between. This CDR3 region has 12 residues. CDR1 is SNHLY, CDR2 FYNNEI, per germline. CDR3 DNA sequence: TGTGCCAGCAGGTTTAATTCCGGGGAGCTGTTTTTT. Translation gives CASRFNSGELFF.

CDR3 region: CASLRGIHWSSYEQYF. DNA for the CDR3: TGTGCCAGCTTACGGGGGATCCACTGGAGCTCCTACGAGCAGTACTTC. The chain is built from TRBV21-1 and TRBJ2-7; the table assigns TRBD2, which was not confirmed against the DNA. TRBV21-1 is deemed a pseudogene. The CDR3 covers 16 residues.

The gene calls are TRBV5-1 and TRBJ1-6; 7 nucleotides line up with TRBD1. V was clipped by 3 bases and J by 7 bases; unmatched bases: 7. Germline CDR1 SGHRS, CDR2 YFSETQ. The CDR3 loop spans 15 amino acids. The CDR3 loop reads CASSSRQGSNSPLHF. The CDR3 nucleotides are TGCGCCAGCAGCTCAAGACAGGGCTCCAATTCACCCCTCCACTTT. Using reference TRBV5-1 and TRBJ1-6 for the parts outside the CDR3, the full variable domain is KAGVTQTPRYLIKTRGQQVTLSCSPISGHRSVSWYQQTPGQGLQFLFEYFSETQRNKGNFPGRFSGRQFSNSRSEMNVSTLELGDSALYLCASSSRQGSNSPLHFGNGTRLTVT.

Note on this clone: This sample also contains other DNA sequences that code for the same CDR3. J is TRBJ2-7 and V is TRBV18; the D gene is possibly TRBD1 (6 bases). Deletions cut 1 base from V and 5 bases from J, with 6 bases between. This CDR3 comprises 12 residues. Germline V gene sequence: CDR1 KGHSH, CDR2 LQKENI. The CDR3, as DNA: TGTGCCAGCTCACCACAGGGGGACGAGCAGTACTTC. As protein: CASSPQGDEQYF.

This clone was recorded once. The chain combines TRBV7-9 with TRBJ1-3; D is unclear. Germline values: CDR1 SEHNR, CDR2 FQNEAQ (reference sequence). The ends were cut back, 5 bases at V and 0 bases at J, with 8 bases in the middle. The CDR3 is 14 amino acids. CDR3: CASSPRSSGNTIYF. Written as DNA, the CDR3 is TGTGCCAGCAGCCCTCGCAGCTCTGGAAACACCATATATTTT.